These 4 T cell receptor beta chains were all obtained from the same sample, sequenced in a study of T cell changes during pregnancy in multiple sclerosis. The data were produced by immunoSEQ multiplex PCR, yet TCRdb's version contains in-frame clones alone and is incomplete. The table records roughly 93,000 clones, more than 85% of them present only once. The sample was peripheral blood, taken before pregnancy. These receptors came from a female donor with multiple sclerosis, enrolled in a pregnancy study.

CDR3 nucleotides: TGCAGCGCTGAGGGGCGGTCAGATACGCAGTATTTT. Translated, it gives CSAEGRSDTQYF. This rearrangement joins TRBV29-1 to TRBJ2-3; D assignment may be TRBD1 or TRBD2 (5 bases each). CDR3 length equals 12 residues. With 7 bases removed from V and 4 bases from J, the gap between germline ends came to 12 bases. From germline, CDR1 is SQVTM and CDR2 ANQGSEA.

The chain recombines TRBV6-4 with TRBJ1-2; 7 bases agree with TRBD1. Germline CDR1 reads MRHNA; CDR2 reads SNTAGT. There are 15 residues in the CDR3. V shed 3 bases, J shed 5 bases, and the junction held 9 bases outside the gene matches. The CDR3 reads CASSEDLGQQYGYTF. The CDR3 DNA sequence: TGTGCCAGCAGTGAAGACCTGGGACAGCAATATGGCTACACCTTC.

The chain is built from TRBV10-3 and TRBJ1-5; D remains ambiguous. V was clipped by 6 bases and J by 0 bases, with 12 bases between them. The germline CDR1 and CDR2 sequences are ENHRY and SYGVKD. The CDR3 is 15 amino acids. The CDR3 region is CAISLELTSNQPQHF. CDR3 nucleotide sequence: TGTGCCATCAGCCTGGAGCTTACTAGCAATCAGCCCCAGCATTTT.

The chain joins TRBV2 to TRBJ1-2; TRBD1 matches 12 bases. The J segment lost 4 bases and the V segment lost 6 bases, leaving 6 bases of the junction unmatched. Germline V gene sequence: CDR1 SNHLY, CDR2 FYNNEI. CDR3 length equals 15 residues. Written as DNA, the CDR3 is TGTGCCAGCAGGACGGGACAGGGGGCGAGCTATGGCTACACCTTC. Protein sequence: CASRTGQGASYGYTF.